A selection of T cell receptor beta chains follows, all from one sample in a study of blood T cells in healthy people across ages. TCRdb itself ran the 5' RACE reads through MiXCR, one entry per CDR3 protein. The sample consists of about 640,000 distinct CDR3 sequences, around three fifths of them appearing once. The specimen sequenced was blood. Every receptor here comes from a man in his 60s in good health. CDR3s include the opening cysteine and the closing phenylalanine or tryptophan. D genes are given only for firm matches. Size is omitted from some rows. Given values are once, few, many or a class for expanded clones.

d_call	v_call	clone_size	j_call	cdr3_nt	cdr3_aa
TRBD2	TRBV6-2/TRBV6-3	-	TRBJ2-5	TGTGCCAGCAGTTACGGCCTAGCGGGGGTGACCACGGAGACCCAGTACTTC	CASSYGLAGVTTETQYF
-	TRBV20-1	-	TRBJ1-5	TGCAGTGCTAGACCGGGGAATCAGCCCCAGCATTTT	CSARPGNQPQHF
TRBD2	TRBV10-3	few	TRBJ2-7	TGTGCCATCAGTGCCGGGACTAGTAAATACGAGCAGTACTTC	CAISAGTSKYEQYF
-	TRBV20-1	-	TRBJ1-2	TGCAGTGCTAGTGGTGGCTACACCTTC	CSASGGYTF
-	TRBV2	-	TRBJ1-2	TGTGCCAGCAGTGAAGTGACAGGAGGGAACACCTTC	CASSEVTGGNTF
-	TRBV5-1	-	TRBJ2-5	TGCGCCAGCAGCGCTGACAGGCTCCAAGAGACCCAGTACTTC	CASSADRLQETQYF
-	TRBV4-2	few	TRBJ2-7	TGTGCCAGCAGCCAAGATTGGGCGGGTCCTCCTCTCTACGAGCAGTACTTC	CASSQDWAGPPLYEQYF
TRBD2	TRBV5-1	few	TRBJ2-7	TGCGCCAGCTGGGGCGCTAGCGGGGGCGGCTACGAGCAGTACTTC	CASWGASGGGYEQYF
-	TRBV19	few	TRBJ2-6	TGTGCCAGTAAACCAGTGACTGGGGCCAACGTCCTGACTTTC	CASKPVTGANVLTF
-	TRBV5-1	-	TRBJ1-6	TGCGCCAGCAGCACGACAGAGAATAATTCACCCCTCCACTTT	CASSTTENNSPLHF
TRBD1	TRBV5-5	-	TRBJ2-7	TGTGCCAGCAGCCCAGACCGGGACAGGGCCGCCTACGAGCAGTACTTC	CASSPDRDRAAYEQYF
-	TRBV12-3/TRBV12-4	few	TRBJ2-6	TGTGCCACCCGAACAGGGTCCGGGTCTGGGGCCAACGTCCTGACTTTC	CATRTGSGSGANVLTF
-	TRBV29-1	-	TRBJ2-2	TGCAGCGTTACAAGGGTGGGGGGACAGAACACCGGGGAGCTGTTTTTT	CSVTRVGGQNTGELFF
-	TRBV7-2	-	TRBJ2-7	TGTGCCAGCAGCTTAGACCCCTCATGGGCAAAGCAGTACTTC	CASSLDPSWAKQYF
-	TRBV25-1	few	TRBJ1-6	TGTGCCAGCAGTGAAAGAGGAACGCCCCTCCACTTT	CASSERGTPLHF
-	TRBV6-5	-	TRBJ2-2	TGTGCCAGCAGAGGAGAGGGTGACACCGGGGAGCTGTTTTTT	CASRGEGDTGELFF
-	TRBV7-2	-	TRBJ2-3	TGTGCCAGCAGCTTAGGGGTTACGCGAGATACGCAGTATTTT	CASSLGVTRDTQYF
TRBD1	TRBV12-3/TRBV12-4	once	TRBJ1-2	TGTGCCAGCAGTTGGCGGGACAGGGGCCGCTATGGCTACACCTTC	CASSWRDRGRYGYTF
-	TRBV7-2	-	TRBJ1-1	TGTGCCAGCAGCTTAGATGTCACTGAAGCTTTCTTT	CASSLDVTEAFF
-	TRBV20-1	many	TRBJ2-3	TGCAGTGCCTTAACGGGCGGCCCAGATACGCAGTATTTT	CSALTGGPDTQYF
-	TRBV4-1	few	TRBJ2-5	TGCGCCAGCAGCCAAGTCGTCCAGCAAGAGACCCAGTACTTC	CASSQVVQQETQYF
TRBD2	TRBV20-1	-	TRBJ2-3	TGCAGTGCTGCCAGCGGGGGGTGGGTCCGTACAGATACGCAGTATTTT	CSAASGGWVRTDTQYF
-	TRBV2	-	TRBJ2-5	TGTGCCACCGGTGTAAATCTACAAGAGACCCAGTACTTC	CATGVNLQETQYF
TRBD2	TRBV4-2	-	TRBJ2-3	TGTGCCAGCAGCCCCTCTTTAGCGGGACTCCTCACAGATACGCAGTATTTT	CASSPSLAGLLTDTQYF
-	TRBV7-8	many	TRBJ1-6	TGTGCCAGCAGCCCCCCGCGACCGTCACCCCTCCACTTT	CASSPPRPSPLHF
TRBD1	TRBV7-2	-	TRBJ1-2	TGCGCCAGCAGCTCACCAAGACAGGGAGCTAACTATGGCTACACCTTC	CASSSPRQGANYGYTF
-	TRBV4-1	few	TRBJ2-2	TGCGCCAGCAGCCAAGTGTCAGGGGGGGTCGGGGAGCTGTTTTTT	CASSQVSGGVGELFF
TRBD2	TRBV6-5	-	TRBJ2-3	TGTGCCAGCAATAGACTAGCGTTTCCCAGCACAGATACGCAGTATTTT	CASNRLAFPSTDTQYF
-	TRBV28	-	TRBJ1-6	TGTGCCAGCAGTATACAGAATTCACCCCCCCACTTT	CASSIQNSPPHF
TRBD1	TRBV20-1	many	TRBJ2-1	TGCAGTGCCGAACTTCAAGGACAGGGCTTTAATGAGCAGTTCTTC	CSAELQGQGFNEQFF
TRBD2	TRBV4-1	-	TRBJ2-1	TGCGCCAGCAGCCAACCAACTAGCGGGAGGAGCTATGAGCAGTTCTTC	CASSQPTSGRSYEQFF
TRBD1	TRBV7-8	-	TRBJ2-4	TGTGCCAGCAGCTTAGGGACAGGGGGAAACATTCAGTACTTC	CASSLGTGGNIQYF
-	TRBV7-9	-	TRBJ1-2	TGTGCCAGCAGCAATGGGAAAGTCAATGGCTACACCTTC	CASSNGKVNGYTF